This T cell receptor beta chain was identified in a study of T-cell reconstitution after alpha-beta-depleted transplantation in children. Study results and caveats: Some patients owed their high day-60 TCRbeta diversity to surviving recipient T cells and thymic progenitors. T-cell counts and diversity at one year following transplant were attributed mainly to newly produced T cells. Reportedly, only several hundred clones from non-depleted graft cells drove alpha-beta T-cell counts at about two months.

Unique molecular identifiers were incorporated into the prepared TCRbeta library. TCRdb passed the PCR reads through MiXCR, listing each CDR3 protein once. The profile covers 85,000 to 120,000 distinct CDR3 sequences, with roughly 6% appearing a single time and 6.1% taken by the ten largest. In this sample, this clonotype turned up a few times. Its antigen is unknown. V lost 2 bases and J lost 10; bases outside the gene matches: 10. The germline V gene has CDR1 SGHRS and CDR2 YFSETQ. This CDR3 region has 16 residues. Source: PBMCs, mostly from graft donor cells, taken 60 days after TCRalphabeta/CD19-depleted stem cell transplant. The sequence came from a female patient aged 2-9 years who had a stem cell transplant for Fanconi anemia, so the T cells may come from the graft donor. V gene TRBV5-1 combines with J gene TRBJ1-6, with 9 bases matching TRBD1. The DNA for the CDR3 is TGCGCCAGCAGCTTTGTACAGGGGGCAGCAGAATCACCCCTCCACTTT. Protein: CASSFVQGAAESPLHF.